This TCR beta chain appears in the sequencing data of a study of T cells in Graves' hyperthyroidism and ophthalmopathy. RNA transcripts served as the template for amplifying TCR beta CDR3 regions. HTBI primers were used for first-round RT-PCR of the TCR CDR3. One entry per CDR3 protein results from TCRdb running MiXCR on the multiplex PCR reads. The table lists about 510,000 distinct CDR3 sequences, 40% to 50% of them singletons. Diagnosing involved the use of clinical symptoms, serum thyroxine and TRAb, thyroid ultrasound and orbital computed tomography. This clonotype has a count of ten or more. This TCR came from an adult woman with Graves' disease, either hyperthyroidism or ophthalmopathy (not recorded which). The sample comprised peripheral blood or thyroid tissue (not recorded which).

CDR3 residues: CASSDEGRATEAFF. CDR3 nucleotides: TGCGCCAGCAGTGACGAGGGAAGGGCGACTGAAGCTTTCTTT. V gene TRBV10-1 combines with J gene TRBJ1-1; D remains unclear. The CDR3 is made up of 14 amino acids. Germline CDR1 and CDR2: WNHNN and SYGVQD (reference sequence). Trimming took 3 bases from V and 5 from J, leaving 13 bases between them.